This TCR beta chain was sequenced for a study of T cell responses to AZD1222 COVID-19 vaccine. Study background: Some second doses came at about 4 weeks and others at about 12 weeks; these were pooled.

Trimming removed 6 bases at V and 3 bases at J, with 14 bases between. CDR3 length equals 13 residues. Germline V gene data show CDR1 as SQVTM and CDR2 as ANQGSEA. To note about this clone: The antigen remains undetermined.

Study-wide findings and caveats: Nearly half of spike-specific TCRs reportedly target variant regions that are unmutated in the B.1.351 and B.1.1.7 variants. After two AZD1222 doses, spike-specific TCR breadth and depth rose versus day 0.

TCRdb's copy holds only in-frame clones and misses some; the assay was immunoSEQ multiplex PCR. Found here are around 130,000 clones, roughly 84% of them singletons; the top ten hold 10% to 15%. This clonotype was obtained from an adult in good health. Material: peripheral blood, obtained on day 0 of AZD1222 vaccination. V is TRBV29-1 and J is TRBJ1-1, with D perhaps TRBD1 (5 bases). The CDR3 is CSVHPGGYTEAFF. For the CDR3, the DNA is TGCAGCGTCCATCCGGGGGGTTACACTGAAGCTTTCTTT.